This passage covers 7 T cell receptor beta chains from one sample sequenced in a study of follicular helper T cells after annual influenza vaccination. Time point noted: 2015-2016 season, 7 days after influenza vaccination. Sequencing was performed with immunoSEQ multiplex PCR; in TCRdb, only in-frame clones are kept and a portion is missing. The sample has some 480 clones, roughly 84% seen once. The material sequenced was CXCR5+ CD38+ circulating T follicular helper cells from blood, taken 7 days after influenza vaccination. The subset was: circulating Tfh, non-naive CD4+CXCR5+PD-1+ (ICOS+CD38+ or ICOS-CD38-). Receptors originate from an adult who received the influenza vaccine.

The V call is TRBV6-6, the J call TRBJ2-4; D is uncertain. There are 13 residues in the CDR3. Germline V CDR1 and CDR2: MNHNY, SVGAGI (reference sequence). Trimming took 2 bases from V and 5 from J, leaving 7 bases between them. The CDR3 sequence is CASSYDGENIQYF. The CDR3 nucleotides read TGTGCCAGCAGTTACGATGGAGAAAACATTCAGTACTTC.

This chain connects TRBV20-1 to TRBJ1-2; D not certain. The CDR3 has 11 amino acids. Germline loops: CDR1 DFQATT, CDR2 SNEGSKA (reference sequence). V was cut by 8 bases and J by 8 bases, with 15 bases left in between. CDR3 coding DNA: TGCAGTTATCAGAGCCCGGGAGGCTACACCTTC. It encodes CSYQSPGGYTF.

This clone was seen a few times. V is TRBV18 and J is TRBJ1-6, with D uncertain. CDR3 length: 16 residues. V lost 3 bases and J 3 bases, leaving 12 bases between the germline ends. Germline lookup yields CDR1 KGHSH and CDR2 LQKENI. The CDR3 is CASSPLAGLYNSPLHF. The CDR3 nucleotides are TGTGCCAGCTCACCTCTGGCAGGACTCTATAATTCACCCCTCCACTTT.

The rearrangement joins TRBV2 to TRBJ2-7; TRBD1 agrees at 9 bases. The CDR3 has 14 residues. Germline trimming cut 6 bases from V and 6 bases from J; bases unmatched to any gene: 9. CDR1 is SNHLY and CDR2 is FYNNEI in the germline V gene. The DNA for the CDR3 is TGTGCCAGCAGCCGGGGGACAGGGACAGTCGAGCAGTACTTC. This codes for CASSRGTGTVEQYF.

The count of this clone is one. The rearrangement links TRBV28 to TRBJ1-2; TRBD1 matches at 7 bases. With 4 bases clipped from V and 10 bases from J, the junction kept 12 bases outside the gene matches. Germline CDR1 and CDR2: MDHEN and SYDVKM. The CDR3 runs 14 residues. In DNA, the CDR3 is TGTGCCAGCAGTTCGGACAGGTTGGGGAAGGTCTACACCTTC. Amino acids: CASSSDRLGKVYTF.

This clone appeared a single time. The V gene is TRBV16, the J gene TRBJ2-1; D perhaps matches TRBD2 (6 bases). The CDR3 runs to 15 residues. Trimming pared 0 bases from V and 10 bases from J, leaving 16 bases between. CDR1 and CDR2 (germline): KGHSY, FQNENV. The CDR3 nucleotides read TGTGCCAGCAGCCAATCCGGGGTGGAGGGAGACGAGCAGTTCTTC. Its translation: CASSQSGVEGDEQFF. Variable domain in full (rest from reference TRBV16 and TRBJ2-1): GEEVAQTPKHLVRGEGQKAKLYCAPIKGHSYVFWYQQVLKNEFKFLISFQNENVFDETGMPKERFSAKCLPNSPCSLEIQATKLEDSAVYFCASSQSGVEGDEQFFGPGTRLTVL.

The chain is built from TRBV7-9 and TRBJ1-2, with D unclear. V gave up 1 base and J gave up 4 bases, with 19 bases separating them. The CDR3 spans 17 residues. The germline V gene encodes CDR1 SEHNR and CDR2 FQNEAQ (reference sequence). CDR3 protein: CASSLGGANLAAYGYTF. For the CDR3, the DNA is TGTGCCAGCAGCTTAGGGGGAGCTAACCTGGCCGCCTATGGCTACACCTTC.